Listed below are T cell receptor beta chains from one sample, sequenced in a study of blood T cell repertoires in COVID-19. Using immunoSEQ multiplex PCR, the repertoire was profiled, and TCRdb retains in-frame clones only, with some absent. The sample includes about 73,000 clones, 75% to 90% of them seen just once. Source material: peripheral blood. The receptors originated from an elderly man with acute or convalescent COVID-19. Each CDR3 is given with its conserved first and last residue. Fields, in order: clone size, D gene, J gene, V gene, CDR3 DNA, CDR3 protein. D genes are given only for firm matches. Clone size is not always given. Where it is, it says once, few, many or a class for expanded clones.

clone size: NA; D gene: NA; J gene: TRBJ2-1; V gene: TRBV18; CDR3 DNA: TGTGCCAGCTCACCAAAGAGCATCAACAATGAGCAGTTCTTC; CDR3 protein: CASSPKSINNEQFF
clone size: once; D gene: NA; J gene: TRBJ1-6; V gene: TRBV11-1; CDR3 DNA: TGTGCCAGCAGCTTAGCGGACCCCCTGGGAGGTTCACCCCTCCACTTT; CDR3 protein: CASSLADPLGGSPLHF
clone size: NA; D gene: TRBD1; J gene: TRBJ1-1; V gene: TRBV27; CDR3 DNA: TGTGCCAGCAGTTTGGGCCGGACAGGGGGCACTGAAGCTTTCTTT; CDR3 protein: CASSLGRTGGTEAFF
clone size: NA; D gene: NA; J gene: TRBJ2-1; V gene: TRBV18; CDR3 DNA: TGTGCCAGCTCACCCCCTGCGGGGGACATCTACAATGAGCAGTTCTTC; CDR3 protein: CASSPPAGDIYNEQFF
clone size: few; D gene: NA; J gene: TRBJ2-1; V gene: TRBV7-8; CDR3 DNA: TGTGCCAGCAGCCTAGGGGGGGACTACTCCTACAATGAGCAGTTCTTC; CDR3 protein: CASSLGGDYSYNEQFF
clone size: NA; D gene: TRBD1; J gene: TRBJ2-7; V gene: TRBV7-9; CDR3 DNA: TGTGCCAGCAGCTCGACAGGGGGCGATCCCTACGAGCAGTACTTC; CDR3 protein: CASSSTGGDPYEQYF
clone size: NA; D gene: NA; J gene: TRBJ2-5; V gene: TRBV6-2/TRBV6-3; CDR3 DNA: TGTGCCAGCAGCCATCCGGTGAGGGTGGGAGGAGAGACCCAGTACTTC; CDR3 protein: CASSHPVRVGGETQYF
clone size: NA; D gene: NA; J gene: TRBJ1-5; V gene: TRBV2; CDR3 DNA: TGTGCCAGCAGTGAAGCCTCTGCCTCGACAAGATATAGCAATCAGCCCCAGCATTTT; CDR3 protein: CASSEASASTRYSNQPQHF
clone size: NA; D gene: TRBD1; J gene: TRBJ2-3; V gene: TRBV6-4; CDR3 DNA: TGTGCCAGCAGTGAACAGGGGGGAACAGATACGCAGTATTTT; CDR3 protein: CASSEQGGTDTQYF
clone size: NA; D gene: NA; J gene: TRBJ2-3; V gene: TRBV18; CDR3 DNA: TGTGCCAGCTCACCCCGCACTAGCACAGATACGCAGTATTTT; CDR3 protein: CASSPRTSTDTQYF
clone size: NA; D gene: NA; J gene: TRBJ1-5; V gene: TRBV27; CDR3 DNA: TGTGCCAGCAGTTTAATGGGGGTGGGGGCCGCTAATCAGCCCCAGCATTTT; CDR3 protein: CASSLMGVGAANQPQHF
clone size: NA; D gene: NA; J gene: TRBJ1-2; V gene: TRBV12-3/TRBV12-4; CDR3 DNA: TGTGCCAGCGGTTACAGGCGTAACTATGGCTACACCTTC; CDR3 protein: CASGYRRNYGYTF
clone size: once; D gene: NA; J gene: TRBJ1-5; V gene: TRBV6-1; CDR3 DNA: TGTGCCAGCAGTGAAGCGCGGGTGAAGCCCCAGCATTTT; CDR3 protein: CASSEARVKPQHF
clone size: NA; D gene: TRBD2; J gene: TRBJ2-5; V gene: TRBV7-2; CDR3 DNA: TGTGCCAGCAGCTTAGGGACTAGCGGGGGCCAAGAGACCCAGTACTTC; CDR3 protein: CASSLGTSGGQETQYF
clone size: NA; D gene: NA; J gene: TRBJ1-6; V gene: TRBV25-1; CDR3 DNA: TGTGCCAGCAGCAGGGTGGGGAATTCACCCCTCCACTTT; CDR3 protein: CASSRVGNSPLHF
clone size: NA; D gene: TRBD1; J gene: TRBJ2-2; V gene: TRBV18; CDR3 DNA: TGTGCCAGCTCACCAACTACAGGGGGCAGCGGGGAGCTGTTTTTT; CDR3 protein: CASSPTTGGSGELFF
clone size: NA; D gene: TRBD1; J gene: TRBJ1-2; V gene: TRBV19; CDR3 DNA: TGTGCCAGTAGCCCCGGGACAGTTGGCGGCGGCTACACCTTC; CDR3 protein: CASSPGTVGGGYTF
clone size: NA; D gene: TRBD2; J gene: TRBJ2-2; V gene: TRBV11-2; CDR3 DNA: TGTGCCAGCAGCCACCCCCGCGGCGGGAGGGCCTGGGACACCGGGGAGCTGTTTTTT; CDR3 protein: CASSHPRGGRAWDTGELFF
clone size: NA; D gene: NA; J gene: TRBJ1-6; V gene: TRBV6-5; CDR3 DNA: TGTGCCAGCAGGAGGTCATATAATTCACCCCTCCACTTT; CDR3 protein: CASRRSYNSPLHF
clone size: NA; D gene: TRBD2; J gene: TRBJ2-5; V gene: TRBV6-1; CDR3 DNA: TGTGCCAGCAGTGAAAGCGGGAGGCTCCAAGAGACCCAGTACTTC; CDR3 protein: CASSESGRLQETQYF
clone size: NA; D gene: TRBD1; J gene: TRBJ1-1; V gene: TRBV20-1; CDR3 DNA: TGCAGTGCTGGCCCGGGACAGCTTCTTTCCTTT; CDR3 protein: CSAGPGQLLSF
clone size: once; D gene: TRBD1; J gene: TRBJ1-2; V gene: TRBV9; CDR3 DNA: TGTGCCAGCAGCGTAGAAGGGGGCAGATATGGCTACACCTTC; CDR3 protein: CASSVEGGRYGYTF
clone size: NA; D gene: NA; J gene: TRBJ1-2; V gene: TRBV12-3/TRBV12-4; CDR3 DNA: TGTGCCAGCAGTCCAAAGCCCTATGGCTACACCTTC; CDR3 protein: CASSPKPYGYTF
clone size: NA; D gene: NA; J gene: TRBJ1-2; V gene: TRBV30; CDR3 DNA: TGTGCCTGGAGAGAGGTACCGAGATATGGCTACACCTTC; CDR3 protein: CAWREVPRYGYTF
clone size: NA; D gene: NA; J gene: TRBJ1-6; V gene: TRBV12-5; CDR3 DNA: TGTGCTAGTGGTTCACGACTTAGCTCCTATAATTCACCCCTCCACTTT; CDR3 protein: CASGSRLSSYNSPLHF
clone size: NA; D gene: TRBD1; J gene: TRBJ1-5; V gene: TRBV2; CDR3 DNA: TGTGCCAGCAGTTCCGACAGGGGGGTCGGACAGCCCCAGCATTTT; CDR3 protein: CASSSDRGVGQPQHF
clone size: NA; D gene: TRBD1; J gene: TRBJ1-6; V gene: TRBV7-3; CDR3 DNA: TGTGCCAGCAGCGGGGGGACAGGGAAGAACTCACCCCTCCACTTT; CDR3 protein: CASSGGTGKNSPLHF
clone size: NA; D gene: TRBD2; J gene: TRBJ2-3; V gene: TRBV24-1; CDR3 DNA: TGTGCCACCAGTGATTTTCTGGGACTAGGAACAGATACGCAGTATTTT; CDR3 protein: CATSDFLGLGTDTQYF
clone size: NA; D gene: NA; J gene: TRBJ1-2; V gene: TRBV7-2; CDR3 DNA: TGTGCCAGCAGCTTAGTTATGGGGAGGGTTACTAACTATGGCTACACCTTC; CDR3 protein: CASSLVMGRVTNYGYTF
clone size: NA; D gene: NA; J gene: TRBJ1-1; V gene: TRBV5-1; CDR3 DNA: TGCGCCAGCAGCTTGGGGGACTCTGAAGCTTTCTTT; CDR3 protein: CASSLGDSEAFF
clone size: NA; D gene: NA; J gene: TRBJ2-7; V gene: TRBV9; CDR3 DNA: TGTGCCAGCAGCGTAGGGCAGGCAAGCTCCTACGAGCAGTACTTC; CDR3 protein: CASSVGQASSYEQYF
clone size: NA; D gene: NA; J gene: TRBJ2-2; V gene: TRBV18; CDR3 DNA: TGTGCCAGCTCACCGGCCGGGGGTAGCGGAGTGAACACCGGGGAGCTGTTTTTT; CDR3 protein: CASSPAGGSGVNTGELFF
clone size: NA; D gene: NA; J gene: TRBJ1-3; V gene: TRBV2; CDR3 DNA: TGTGCCAGCAAAAGGGGGACCTCTGGAAACACCATATATTTT; CDR3 protein: CASKRGTSGNTIYF
clone size: NA; D gene: NA; J gene: TRBJ1-1; V gene: TRBV11-2; CDR3 DNA: TGTGCCAGCAGCTTAGGTAACAGGGTAGAGACTGAAGCTTTCTTT; CDR3 protein: CASSLGNRVETEAFF
clone size: NA; D gene: NA; J gene: TRBJ2-1; V gene: TRBV21-1; CDR3 DNA: TGTGCCAGCAGCAAAGGCCTAGGGGTTTGGGAGCAGTTCTTC; CDR3 protein: CASSKGLGVWEQFF
clone size: once; D gene: TRBD1; J gene: TRBJ2-7; V gene: TRBV27; CDR3 DNA: TGTGCCAGCAGTTCAAGGACAGGACGCTACGAGCAGTACTTC; CDR3 protein: CASSSRTGRYEQYF
clone size: once; D gene: NA; J gene: TRBJ2-7; V gene: TRBV3-1/TRBV3-2; CDR3 DNA: TGTGCCAGCAGCACTCGGGACTCCTACGAGCAGTACTTC; CDR3 protein: CASSTRDSYEQYF
clone size: NA; D gene: NA; J gene: TRBJ2-4; V gene: TRBV28; CDR3 DNA: TGTGCCAGCAGTTTTAGAGCGGCGGGCAGAGGGCAAAACATTCAGTACTTC; CDR3 protein: CASSFRAAGRGQNIQYF
clone size: NA; D gene: TRBD2; J gene: TRBJ2-7; V gene: TRBV2; CDR3 DNA: TGTGCCAGCAGTCCCTTGAGCGGGGGCCTTTACGAGCAGTACTTC; CDR3 protein: CASSPLSGGLYEQYF
clone size: NA; D gene: NA; J gene: TRBJ1-2; V gene: TRBV2; CDR3 DNA: TGTGCCAGCAGTGGGGTAGCATACTATGGCTACACCTTC; CDR3 protein: CASSGVAYYGYTF
clone size: NA; D gene: TRBD1; J gene: TRBJ2-7; V gene: TRBV5-4; CDR3 DNA: TGTGCCAGCAGCTTCGGACAGGGGAACTACGAGCAGTACTTC; CDR3 protein: CASSFGQGNYEQYF
clone size: NA; D gene: NA; J gene: TRBJ2-5; V gene: TRBV3-1/TRBV3-2; CDR3 DNA: TGTGCCAGCAGCCGAAGGGGGCAAGAGACCCAGTACTTC; CDR3 protein: CASSRRGQETQYF
clone size: few; D gene: TRBD2; J gene: TRBJ2-1; V gene: TRBV11-2; CDR3 DNA: TGTGCCAGCAGCTTATTTACCGTCCCTAGCGGGAGGTGGGATGAGCAGTTCTTC; CDR3 protein: CASSLFTVPSGRWDEQFF
clone size: NA; D gene: TRBD1; J gene: TRBJ2-7; V gene: TRBV4-1; CDR3 DNA: TGCGCCAGCAGCCAAGCAGCGGGGGACAGGGGCTACGAGCAGTACTTC; CDR3 protein: CASSQAAGDRGYEQYF
clone size: NA; D gene: NA; J gene: TRBJ1-1; V gene: TRBV3-1/TRBV3-2; CDR3 DNA: TGTGCCAGCGGGGGGGGAGGCGCCACTGAAGCTTTCTTT; CDR3 protein: CASGGGGATEAFF
clone size: NA; D gene: NA; J gene: TRBJ1-2; V gene: TRBV5-1; CDR3 DNA: TGCGCCAGCAGCTTGGTGGGGGGGACGAACTATGGCTACACCTTC; CDR3 protein: CASSLVGGTNYGYTF
clone size: NA; D gene: TRBD2; J gene: TRBJ2-3; V gene: TRBV5-1; CDR3 DNA: TGCGCCAGCAGCCAGACGACTAGCGGGGGGGCAGATACGCAGTATTTT; CDR3 protein: CASSQTTSGGADTQYF